This TCR beta chain comes out of a study of T cell repertoires in cytomegalovirus infection. TCRdb called the reads again in MiXCR, with one record for every CDR3 protein. The top ten clones hold roughly 2.8% of a sample with around 740,000 distinct CDR3 sequences, approximately 34% of them seen once. CDR1 SGHTA and CDR2 FQGNSA come from the germline V gene. Trimming stripped 0 bases from V and 3 bases from J, with 7 bases between. CDR3 size: 14 residues. Sequencing was done on a sample of PBMCs. The chain combines TRBV7-2 with TRBJ2-3; D may be TRBD2 (5 bases). This receptor was taken from a human donor in good health (CMV status not recorded). Some clones in this sample may be carry-over from other donors' samples. The DNA for the CDR3 is TGTGCCAGCAGCTTAGCCGGGAAAACAGATACGCAGTATTTT. This codes for CASSLAGKTDTQYF.